The 15 T cell receptor beta chains listed next were all sequenced from one sample in a study of blood T cell repertoires in COVID-19. Produced via immunoSEQ multiplex PCR; TCRdb's table is partial and in-frame only. The profile covers about 120,000 clones, with about four fifths appearing a single time and more than 9% taken by the ten largest. The material sequenced was peripheral blood. The receptors here all came from a human donor in a cohort sampled during active COVID-19.

This clone is a singleton in its sample. This chain joins TRBV6-5 and TRBJ1-4; tentative D call: TRBD1 (5 bases). The germline gives CDR1 MNHEY, CDR2 SVGAGI. CDR3 length equals 13 residues. The V gene lost 7 bases and the J gene lost 7 bases, with 13 bases spanning the gap. CDR3 region: CASMGGRGEKLFF. CDR3 bases: TGTGCCAGCATGGGGGGTAGGGGTGAAAAACTGTTTTTT.

This chain connects TRBV10-3 to TRBJ2-2; 7 nucleotides align to TRBD1. The CDR3 sequence is 14 residues long. Germline V gives CDR1 ENHRY, CDR2 SYGVKD. Losses at the gene ends were 3 bases for V and 6 bases for J; bases not matched to a gene: 4. The CDR3 nucleotides are TGTGCCATCAGTGATGAGACAGGGTCCGGGGAGCTGTTTTTT. Translating gives CAISDETGSGELFF.

The chain employs TRBV5-6 and TRBJ1-1; 8 positions match TRBD1. Trimming removed 4 bases from V and 1 base from J; junction bases left unmatched: 6. This CDR3 contains 15 residues. Germline V gene lookup returns CDR1 SGHDT and CDR2 YYEEEE. For the CDR3, the DNA is TGTGCCAGCAGCATCTACGACAGGGGGAACACTGAAGCTTTCTTT. Amino acids: CASSIYDRGNTEAFF.

The chain couples TRBV7-3 to TRBJ2-2, with 8 bases identical to TRBD1. Germline V lookup: CDR1 SGHTA, CDR2 FQGTGA. Trimming at V came to 3 bases and at J to 11 bases, leaving 2 bases not matched to a gene. This CDR3 region has 12 residues. The CDR3 bases are TGTGCCAGCAGCTTGGGGACAGGCGAGCTGTTTTTT. Protein: CASSLGTGELFF.

This chain joins TRBV2 and TRBJ1-2, with a tentative D call TRBD1 (5 bases). The CDR3 spans 14 residues. Germline V CDR1 and CDR2: SNHLY, FYNNEI. Trimming stripped 2 bases from V and 7 bases from J, with 14 bases between. The DNA of the CDR3 is TGTGCCAGCAGTGAAACGGGGGAGAAGGGTGGCTACACCTTC. Translating gives CASSETGEKGGYTF.

The count of this clone is one. This chain joins TRBV7-2 and TRBJ1-1, with D unresolved. The V gene lost 5 bases and the J gene lost 5 bases, with 15 bases spanning the gap. The CDR3 length is 14 residues. Germline V gene data show CDR1 as SGHTA and CDR2 as FQGNSA. The CDR3 DNA sequence: TGTGCCAGCAGCCCCCATTACGACAAAACTGAAGCTTTCTTT. Translation: CASSPHYDKTEAFF.

The rearrangement uses TRBV5-1 and TRBJ1-1, with D maybe TRBD1 (5 bases). Between the trimmed V and J ends, which lost 0 bases and 4 bases, there was a span of 13 bases. The CDR3 runs 15 residues. The germline gives CDR1 SGHRS, CDR2 YFSETQ. CDR3 DNA: TGCGCCAGCAGCTTGGATGGGGGGGTTGGCACTGAAGCTTTCTTT. Translating gives CASSLDGGVGTEAFF.

The chain is built from TRBV7-9 and TRBJ2-7; D may be TRBD2 (5 bases). The V end was cut by 2 bases, the J end by 6 bases, with 5 bases between. Germline V gene data show CDR1 as SEHNR and CDR2 as FQNEAQ (reference sequence). The CDR3 length is 11 residues. CDR3 residues: CASSLRGEQYF. In DNA, the CDR3 is TGTGCCAGCAGCTTACGGGGCGAGCAGTACTTC.

The chain uses TRBV18 and TRBJ1-6; D might be TRBD1 (5 bases). The CDR3 spans 13 residues. V shed 4 bases and J shed 8 bases, with 9 bases lying between them. From germline, CDR1 is KGHSH and CDR2 LQKENI. CDR3 in DNA: TGTGCCAGCTCACGGGGCGGGGATTCACCCCTCCACTTT. Amino acids: CASSRGGDSPLHF.

The genes are TRBV19 and TRBJ2-5; D possibly corresponds to TRBD1 (6 bases). Germline loops: CDR1 LNHDA, CDR2 SQIVND (reference sequence). The CDR3 length is 13 residues. V was shortened by 3 bases and J by 5 bases, with 10 bases between the two germline ends. The CDR3 sequence is CASSMGTYETQYF. CDR3 nucleotide sequence: TGTGCCAGTAGTATGGGGACATATGAGACCCAGTACTTC.

The V call is TRBV19, the J call TRBJ2-4; 9 bases are shared with TRBD1. The trim removed 5 bases at V and 3 bases at J, leaving 5 bases unmatched. The CDR3 is made up of 15 amino acids. The germline gives CDR1 LNHDA, CDR2 SQIVND (reference sequence). For the CDR3, the DNA is TGTGCCAGTAGTCTAAGGGACAGGGTCAAAAACATTCAGTACTTC. It yields the protein CASSLRDRVKNIQYF. Variable domain in full (rest from reference TRBV19 and TRBJ2-4): DGGITQSPKYLFRKEGQNVTLSCEQNLNHDAMYWYRQDPGQGLRLIYYSQIVNDFQKGDIAEGYSVSREKKESFPLTVTSAQKNPTAFYLCASSLRDRVKNIQYFGAGTRLSVL.

This sequence joins TRBV19 and TRBJ1-1; TRBD1 is a possible D gene (6 bases). The CDR3 is 15 residues long. V was shortened by 4 bases and J by 1 base, with 13 bases between the two germline ends. Germline-derived CDR1 and CDR2 are LNHDA and SQIVND (reference sequence). This CDR3 is CASSKWDTPNTEAFF. The CDR3 coding sequence is TGTGCCAGTAGTAAGTGGGACACCCCGAACACTGAAGCTTTCTTT.

The chain carries TRBV27 and TRBJ1-1; TRBD1 matches at 8 bases. V was clipped by 5 bases and J by 4 bases; unmatched bases: 6. This CDR3 region has 14 residues. Germline CDR1 is MNHEY and CDR2 is SMNVEV (reference sequence). CDR3 bases: TGTGCCAGCAGTCTAACAGGGGGTGGCACTGAAGCTTTCTTT. Residues: CASSLTGGGTEAFF.

The chain uses TRBV7-9 and TRBJ2-7; 11 nucleotides line up with TRBD2. V shed 5 bases, J shed 2 bases, and the junction held 2 bases outside the gene matches. The CDR3 extends over 14 amino acids. Looked up from germline, CDR1 is SEHNR and CDR2 is FQNEAQ (reference sequence). The DNA for the CDR3 is TGTGCCAGCAGCAGACTAGCGGGAACCTACGAGCAGTACTTC. It specifies CASSRLAGTYEQYF.

This chain connects TRBV5-1 to TRBJ2-7; tentative D call: TRBD2 (5 bases). Germline CDR1 SGHRS, CDR2 YFSETQ. CDR3 size: 15 residues. V lost 0 bases, J lost 0 bases, and 10 bases lay in between. The CDR3 coding sequence is TGCGCCAGCAGCTTGGGGACTGATAGCTCCTACGAGCAGTACTTC. Amino acid sequence: CASSLGTDSSYEQYF.